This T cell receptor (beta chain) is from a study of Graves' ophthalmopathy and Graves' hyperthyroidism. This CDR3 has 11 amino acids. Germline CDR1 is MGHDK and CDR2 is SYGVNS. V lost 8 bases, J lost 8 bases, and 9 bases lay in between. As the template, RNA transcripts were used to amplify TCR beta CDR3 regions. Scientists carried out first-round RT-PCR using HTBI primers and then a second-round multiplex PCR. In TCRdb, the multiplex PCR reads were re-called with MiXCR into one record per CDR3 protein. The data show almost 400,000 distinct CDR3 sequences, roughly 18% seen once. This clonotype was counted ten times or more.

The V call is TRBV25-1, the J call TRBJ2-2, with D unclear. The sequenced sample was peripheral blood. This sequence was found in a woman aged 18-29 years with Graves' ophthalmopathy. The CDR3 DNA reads TGTGCCAGCTACGGCAAGGGGGAGCTGTTTTTT. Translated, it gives CASYGKGELFF.